This T cell receptor (beta chain) was profiled in a study of T cells in Graves' hyperthyroidism and ophthalmopathy. In the study overall: Once the initial diagnosis was made, peripheral blood was obtained before any treatment.

TCR beta CDR3 sequences were amplified from RNA transcripts. The HTBI set primed first-round TCR CDR3 RT-PCR. TCRdb passed the multiplex PCR reads through MiXCR, listing each CDR3 protein once. The profile shows 300,000 to 450,000 distinct CDR3 sequences, approximately 17% of them singletons. This clonotype is a singleton in its sample. Its antigen is as yet unknown. General study results and limits: The model identified upcoming ophthalmopathy a median approximately seven months ahead of onset. The majority of expanded thyroid clonotypes above 0.001 also appeared in blood.

From germline, CDR1 is LNHNV and CDR2 YYDKDF (reference sequence). The V end lost 1 base, the J end lost 4 bases, and 17 bases lay between the germline ends. The CDR3 extends over 17 amino acids. Those patients with uncontrolled infection, other autoimmune disease, pregnancy or lactation were excluded. V usage is TRBV15 and J usage is TRBJ1-5, with no clear D. The sequence was obtained from a man in his late teens or twenties with Graves' ophthalmopathy. Sequencing was carried out using blood. For the CDR3, the DNA is TGTGCCACCAGCAGAGGAGCCGGGAACGAACGTAATCAGCCCCAGCATTTT. It encodes CATSRGAGNERNQPQHF.